This T cell receptor beta chain was sequenced in a study of shared clonotypes between healthy human individuals (TCRdb year 2020). A note on the overall study: The cohort included three men and a couple of women between 18 and 49 years of age. Each donor's leukapheresis produced roughly between about 0.9 and 9.5 billion PBMCs. Libraries were prepared and TCR repertoires were sequenced by different laboratories using diverse techniques, in order to increase sequencing depth and limit assay-specific biases. To estimate repertoire size and how much clonotype sharing occurs between individuals, the study deeply sequenced the blood TCR repertoires of about 5 healthy adults. Per donor, three plates each were used for CD4 naive and CD4 memory, two for CD8 naive, and one for CD8 memory.

Using the deep immunoSEQ assay, multiplex PCR amplified TCR CDR3 regions from genomic DNA. Genomic DNA extracted from each cell subset was distributed evenly over all wells of several immunoSEQ 96-well plates, and each plate served as one replicate. For sorted subsets, each replicate PCR was loaded with 200 ng genomic DNA, equivalent to 30,000 or so T cell genomes. Purified libraries were measured with a Qubit 3.0 fluorometer, size-checked on a Bioanalyzer 2100, and measured again with the KAPA Library Quantification kit. Each immunoSEQ 96-well plate was sequenced on its own single-read 150-cycle Illumina NextSeq 550 flow cell. The study's own analysis went as follows. The immunoSEQ output contained only junctional sequences without quality scores, so filtering could not match that applied to full-length reads. Sequences were annotated with PyIR, a Python wrapper for IgBLAST v1.9, using IMGT germline references to assign V/J genes and CDR3. Reads were removed for weak V/J assignments (E-value above 1e-6), missing CDR3, stop codons, out-of-frame junctions, or ambiguous translated residues. V3J clonotypes were defined by identical inferred V gene, J gene, and CDR3 amino acid sequence. To compute the percentage overlap between repertoires, the number of shared unique clonotypes was divided by the size of the smaller repertoire. Repertoire richness was assessed with RTK rarefaction, the Chao1 estimator, and Recon v2.1 estimates of unobserved clonotypes. OLGA was used to compute generation probabilities for all TCRbeta clonotypes that the gDNA method yielded from a few donors. TCRdb retrieved this table from immuneACCESS and kept in-frame rearrangements only. Not all clones are present; in checked studies, unresolved V genes account for under half, and no reason is known for the remainder. Clonal size and the V and J genes are those of that table, whereas D and trimming came from the DNA. This sample holds over a million clones; about 74% were observed only once. In total, the top ten clones hold about 1.5% of the sample.

As regards this clone: The antigen it binds to is not known. Nothing much larger sits one base from this clone, and base qualities are not available.

The donors were healthy, HIV-negative adults who had no recently reported acute infections or vaccinations. Only Caucasian adults living in Nashville, Tennessee, USA were represented among the donors. Magnetic negative selection was used to enrich CD4+ T cells, after which naive cells were positively selected on CD45RA and the negative fraction became the memory subset. Blood was obtained by leukapheresis, after which PBMCs were separated by Ficoll-Histopaque density gradient centrifugation and cryopreserved in liquid nitrogen vapor phase. Analytical flow cytometry was used to check the purity and quantity of every magnetically sorted T cell population. Each sorted fraction had its genomic DNA isolated and then quantified by UV absorbance on a Nanodrop 2000c. Summary of the overall study and its limitations: When a few donors were compared, the shared fraction of clonotypes was around 5.1% for naive CD4, over 3% for naive CD8, 2% to 2.5% for memory CD4, and 0.35% to 0.4% for memory CD8. Larger estimated clonotype richness was generally found for naive subsets than for memory subsets. Sampling was restricted to blood, and TCR repertoires in tissues likely differ from the TCR repertoires found in blood. Clonotypes shared by all four sorted-subset donors showed higher generation probabilities than non-shared clonotypes. Incomplete sequencing was indicated by rarefaction of sorted-subset datasets, despite the large sequencing depth. The genetic and exposure-history diversity represented was limited by the small number of donors. Pairwise subsampling indicated that sequencing depth was expected to affect the degree of clonotype sharing among donors.

Sequencing was performed on memory CD4+ T cells sorted from blood. Sample cell subset or site, as interpreted from the label and publication: CD45RA-negative fraction. The origin of this receptor is a man aged 18 to 30 in good health.

The DNA is TGTGCCAGCAGCTTAGGTAGGCTAGGCACAGATACGCAGTATTTT. Its translation reads: CASSLGRLGTDTQYF. The chain links TRBV7-3 with TRBJ2-3; the D gene lacks a confident call. From the cysteine up to the phenylalanine, the CDR3 has a length of 15 residues. Just CDR3 DNA is preserved here, 45 bases in frame from base 1. CDR1 is given as SGHTA and CDR2 as FQGTGA, both from the germline V gene. V is reduced by 2 bases and J by 1 base, leaving a spacing of 10 bases between them. This CDR3, with the reference TRBV7-3 and TRBJ2-3 proteins standing in past its ends, gives the full variable domain GAGVSQTPSNKVTEKGKYVELRCDPISGHTALYWYRQSLGQGPEFLIYFQGTGAADDSGLPNDRFFAVRPEGSVSTLKIQRTERGDSAVYLCASSLGRLGTDTQYFGPGTRLTVL.